The sequence of this TCR beta chain was determined in a study of blood T cell repertoires in COVID-19. Study context: Samples came from the United States, Italy and Spain, spanning acute and convalescent COVID-19. The analysed material was cDNA or gDNA that came from T cells, B-cell-depleted T cells, or PBMCs.

Trimming removed 0 bases from V and 5 bases from J, with 9 bases in between. Germline CDR1 reads SGDLS; CDR2 reads YYNGEE. CDR3 length: 14 residues. In the study's own analysis: Estimates of nucleated cell counts were drawn from the amplification of reference gene primers. TCRdb keeps only in-frame clones here, not all; method: immunoSEQ multiplex PCR. That table supplies the V and J calls and clone size; D and trimming were determined from the DNA. Of some 270,000 clones detected, around 89% appear once; the ten largest clones hold about 0.8%. This clone was counted a single time. The TCR sequence derives from a man younger than 40 with acute or convalescent COVID-19. Sequenced material: peripheral blood. The chain carries TRBV9 and TRBJ2-1; D gene unclear. CDR3 coding DNA: TGTGCCAGCAGCGTAGTAGCACGAAACAATGAGCAGTTCTTC. Protein product: CASSVVARNNEQFF.